The entry below gives a single T cell receptor (beta chain) sequence along with its context. Antigen unknown. A much larger clone sits a single nucleotide away, making a read error possible. Ranging in age from about 6 to 90, the donors were healthy Caucasian individuals from Russia. No fewer than 5.5 micrograms of total RNA were isolated from every sample. Using a J-beta primer mix together with a sample-barcoded 5' primer, a second PCR was run for roughly 6 to 12 cycles. TCRdb re-called the 5' RACE reads with MiXCR, one entry per CDR3 protein. The data show 1.5 million to 2 million distinct CDR3 sequences, approximately 30% seen once. The sample comes from a study of blood T cells in healthy people across ages. Whole-study results and caveats: Age advanced and TCR beta diversity per million T cells fell, roughly linearly. Donor CMV infection status was unknown, possibly confounding age-related changes in expanded clonotypes.

Germline CDR1 reads SQVTM; CDR2 reads ANQGSEA. The CDR3 is made up of 13 amino acids. The junction had 12 bases not matched to a gene; V was cut back by 6 bases and J by 10 bases. The receptor was isolated from a woman in her 30s in good health. The rearrangement uses TRBV29-1 and TRBJ2-1; 7 positions agree with TRBD1. Sequencing used blood. CDR3 in DNA: TGCAGCGTCCTTGGACAGGACTCCTACGAGCAGTTCTTC. Protein sequence: CSVLGQDSYEQFF.